A single sample gave rise to the 17 T cell receptor beta chains below, sequenced in a study of T cells in Graves' hyperthyroidism and ophthalmopathy. Regions amplified from RNA transcripts were the TCR beta CDR3 regions. HTBI primers were the set used in a first-round RT-PCR of the TCR CDR3. TCRdb re-derived calls from the multiplex PCR reads in MiXCR, one entry per CDR3 protein. This sample has fewer than 900,000 distinct CDR3 sequences; 18% occur once, and the top ten carry over 15%. Sequenced sample: blood. These receptors all come from a woman aged 45-65 years with Graves' hyperthyroidism that later progressed to Graves' ophthalmopathy.

The V call is TRBV12-3 or TRBV12-4, the J call TRBJ2-3, with a weak D call TRBD2 (5 bases). V lost 5 bases and J 2 bases, leaving 8 bases between the germline ends. This CDR3 has 13 amino acids. This chain's CDR3 is CASSKDYTDTQYF. The CDR3 DNA reads as TGTGCCAGCAGTAAAGACTACACAGATACGCAGTATTTT.

At least ten counts were recorded for this clonotype. The DNA of the CDR3 is TGCGCCAGCAGCCCAGGGACGAGTACCGGGGAGCTGTTTTTT. Translating gives CASSPGTSTGELFF. This sequence joins TRBV5-1 and TRBJ2-2, with D possibly called TRBD1 or TRBD2 (5 bases each). CDR3 length equals 14 residues. The germline CDR1 and CDR2 sequences are SGHRS and YFSETQ. The V gene lost 4 bases and the J gene lost 5 bases, with 12 bases spanning the gap.

This clonotype was detected ten times or more. The rearrangement links TRBV11-2 to TRBJ2-7; TRBD2 is a possible D gene (7 bases). V dropped 2 bases and J dropped 3 bases, with 11 bases sitting between them. CDR1 and CDR2 (germline): SGHAT, FQNNGV. This CDR3 comprises 14 residues. CDR3 DNA: TGTGCCAGCAGCTTACTTAGGGGGGGCTACGAGCAGTACTTC. Its protein is CASSLLRGGYEQYF.

This clonotype has ten or more counts. The rearrangement joins TRBV7-8 to TRBJ2-1; unclear D gene. Germline CDR1 is SGHVS and CDR2 is FQNEAQ. V was clipped by 2 bases and J by 1 base, with 12 bases between them. This CDR3 comprises 16 residues. CDR3 nucleotides: TGTGCCAGCAGCTTATATGATGTAGTTTCCTACAATGAGCAGTTCTTC. It yields the protein CASSLYDVVSYNEQFF.

This clonotype turned up a few times. This chain joins TRBV6-1 and TRBJ1-6, with 10 bases lining up with TRBD1. This CDR3 contains 16 residues. From germline, CDR1 is MNHNS and CDR2 SASEGT. J was trimmed by 8 bases and V by 6 bases; bases with no gene match: 10. As DNA, the CDR3 is TGTGCCAGCAGCGAGAGAGACAGGGGGCTAGATTCACCCCTCCACTTT. Protein sequence: CASSERDRGLDSPLHF.

A word on this clonotype: This may be a read error, as it is one base from a much larger clone. This chain uses TRBV6-5 with TRBJ2-5; 10 bases align to TRBD2. The CDR3 runs to 18 residues. The junction had 17 bases not matched to a gene; V was cut back by 10 bases and J by 0 bases. CDR1 and CDR2 (germline): MNHEY, SVGAGI. The CDR3 DNA follows: TGTGCCAACCGTTACCCATCACCTAGCGGGGGAAACCAAGAGACCCAGTACTTC. The encoded protein is CANRYPSPSGGNQETQYF.

This clonotype was seen ten or more times. This chain joins TRBV2 and TRBJ2-1; the match to TRBD2 covers 9 bases. The ends lost 8 bases at V and 9 bases at J; junction bases unmatched: 14. Germline CDR1 is SNHLY and CDR2 is FYNNEI. The length of the CDR3 is 15 residues. The CDR3 DNA reads as TGTGCCAGCCGCCTTCGCGGGGGGGCAGCCACTGAGCAGTTCTTC. Translated, it gives CASRLRGGAATEQFF.

This clonotype was counted many times. V is TRBV2 and J is TRBJ2-4; possibly TRBD1 for D (5 bases). The V and J ends lost 2 bases and 8 bases respectively, with 13 bases between them. Germline CDR1 reads SNHLY; CDR2 reads FYNNEI. The CDR3 extends over 14 amino acids. The CDR3 loop reads CASSESGRVYIQYF. As DNA, the CDR3 is TGTGCCAGCAGTGAATCAGGCAGGGTTTACATTCAGTACTTC.

This clonotype has a count of ten or more. The J gene is TRBJ1-2, the V gene TRBV4-1, with D maybe TRBD1 (5 bases). Germline CDR1 MGHRA, CDR2 YSYEKL. Trimming took 1 base from V and 2 from J, leaving 11 bases between them. The CDR3 sequence is 15 residues long. The CDR3 DNA reads as TGCGCCAGCAGCCAAGTGGGACGGATAAACTATGGCTACACCTTC. Translation: CASSQVGRINYGYTF.

This chain joins TRBV25-1 and TRBJ1-1; tentative D call: TRBD1 (5 bases). Trimming pared 1 base from V and 4 bases from J, leaving 13 bases between. The CDR3 has 15 amino acids. Germline V lookup: CDR1 MGHDK, CDR2 SYGVNS. CDR3 region: CASSELSGRGTEAFF. CDR3 bases: TGTGCCAGCAGTGAATTATCGGGAAGGGGCACTGAAGCTTTCTTT.

The CDR3 here is CASSLNGGRRRSNQPQHF. In DNA form, the CDR3 reads TGTGCCAGCAGCCTAAACGGCGGCAGGCGGCGAAGCAATCAGCCCCAGCATTTT. V and J are TRBV27 and TRBJ1-5; D gene unclear. The CDR3 extends over 18 amino acids. Trimming stripped 6 bases from V and 1 base from J, with 22 bases between. The V gene's germline CDR1 is MNHEY and CDR2 SMNVEV (reference sequence).

This clonotype was detected a few times. V usage is TRBV19 and J usage is TRBJ1-2; D is undetermined. Per the germline V gene, CDR1 is LNHDA and CDR2 is SQIVND (reference sequence). Between the trimmed V and J ends, which lost 2 bases and 5 bases, there was a span of 9 bases. The CDR3 has 13 amino acids. CDR3 protein: CASSIFVGYGYTF. DNA for the CDR3: TGTGCCAGTAGTATATTTGTCGGTTATGGCTACACCTTC.

A few counts support this clonotype. The V and J genes are TRBV27 and TRBJ2-3, with D unresolved. V lost 0 bases, J lost 2 bases, and 9 bases lay in between. Looked up from germline, CDR1 is MNHEY and CDR2 is SMNVEV (reference sequence). The CDR3 is 15 residues long. The CDR3 DNA reads as TGTGCCAGCAGTTTATCTCGAGCTGCCACAGATACGCAGTATTTT. Amino acids: CASSLSRAATDTQYF.

This clonotype was seen repeatedly, ten times or more. The rearrangement links TRBV11-2 to TRBJ1-2, with a possible D match to TRBD1 (6 bases). V was clipped by 5 bases and J by 6 bases, with 22 bases between them. The CDR3 consists of 16 residues. Germline assignment: CDR1 SGHAT and CDR2 FQNNGV. CDR3 nucleotides: TGTGCCAGCAGCCACATATTTGCCGGGACACTCGATGGCTACACCTTC. Its translation is CASSHIFAGTLDGYTF.

V is TRBV14 and J is TRBJ1-2, with TRBD1 as a possible D gene (6 bases). Germline V lookup: CDR1 SGHDN, CDR2 FVKESK. The CDR3 runs to 16 residues. Trimming cost V 2 bases and J 1 base, with 14 bases left between them. CDR3 nucleotide sequence: TGTGCCAGCAGCCAAAAAGCGGCAGGGGATAACTATGGCTACACCTTC. Its translation: CASSQKAAGDNYGYTF.

This clonotype was recorded a few times. V and J are TRBV19 and TRBJ1-1; weak D call: TRBD1 (5 bases). V was trimmed by 7 bases and J by 5 bases, leaving 20 bases between them. There are 15 residues in the CDR3. In germline, CDR1 is LNHDA, CDR2 SQIVND (reference sequence). The CDR3 loop is CASTTAVGTRTEAFF. The CDR3, as DNA: TGTGCCAGTACGACGGCCGTTGGGACGCGGACTGAAGCTTTCTTT.

The chain joins TRBV19 to TRBJ2-2; TRBD1 matches 7 bases. The CDR3 contains 17 residues. Germline V CDR1 and CDR2: LNHDA, SQIVND (reference sequence). Unmatched junction bases numbered 7, after V lost 3 bases and J lost 0 bases. The CDR3 here is CASSIWAGGANTGELFF. The CDR3 bases are TGTGCCAGTAGTATTTGGGCAGGGGGTGCGAACACCGGGGAGCTGTTTTTT.